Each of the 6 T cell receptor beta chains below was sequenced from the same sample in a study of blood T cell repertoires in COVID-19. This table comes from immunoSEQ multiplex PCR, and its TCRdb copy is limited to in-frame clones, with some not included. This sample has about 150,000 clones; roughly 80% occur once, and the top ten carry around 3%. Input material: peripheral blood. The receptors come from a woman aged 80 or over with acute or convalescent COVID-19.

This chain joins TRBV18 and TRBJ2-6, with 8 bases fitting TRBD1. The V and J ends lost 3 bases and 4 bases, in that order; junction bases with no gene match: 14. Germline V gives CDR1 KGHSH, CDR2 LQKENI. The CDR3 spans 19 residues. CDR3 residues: CASSPRSGQGAQGANVLTF. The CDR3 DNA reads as TGTGCCAGCTCACCTAGGTCTGGGCAGGGGGCGCAAGGGGCCAACGTCCTGACTTTC.

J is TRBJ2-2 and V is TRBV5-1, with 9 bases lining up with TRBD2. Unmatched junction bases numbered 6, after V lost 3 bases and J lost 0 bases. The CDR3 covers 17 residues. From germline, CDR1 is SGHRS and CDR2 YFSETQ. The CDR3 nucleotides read TGCGCCAGCAGCTCCGGGACTAGCAGTACGAACACCGGGGAGCTGTTTTTT. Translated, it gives CASSSGTSSTNTGELFF.

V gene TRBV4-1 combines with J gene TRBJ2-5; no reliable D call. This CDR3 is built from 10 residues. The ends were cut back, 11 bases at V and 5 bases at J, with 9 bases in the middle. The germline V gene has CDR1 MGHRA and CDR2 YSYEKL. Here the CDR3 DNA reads TGCGCCTCAGGTTTTGAGACCCAGTACTTC. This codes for CASGFETQYF.

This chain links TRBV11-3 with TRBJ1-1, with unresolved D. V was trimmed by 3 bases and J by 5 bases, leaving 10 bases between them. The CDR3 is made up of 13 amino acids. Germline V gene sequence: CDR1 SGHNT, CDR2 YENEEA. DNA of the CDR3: TGTGCCAGCAGCTTCAAACGGTATACTGAAGCTTTCTTT. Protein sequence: CASSFKRYTEAFF. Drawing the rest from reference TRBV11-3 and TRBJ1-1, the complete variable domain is EAGVVQSPRYKIIEKKQPVAFWCNPISGHNTLYWYLQNLGQGPELLIRYENEEAVDDSQLPKDRFSAERLKGVDSTLKIQPAELGDSAVYLCASSFKRYTEAFFGQGTRLTVV.

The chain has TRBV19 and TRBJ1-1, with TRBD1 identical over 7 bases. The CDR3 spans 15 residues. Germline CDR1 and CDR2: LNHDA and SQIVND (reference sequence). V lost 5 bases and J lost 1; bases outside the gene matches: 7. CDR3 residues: CASSYNRGANTEAFF. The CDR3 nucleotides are TGTGCCAGTAGTTATAACAGGGGAGCGAACACTGAAGCTTTCTTT.

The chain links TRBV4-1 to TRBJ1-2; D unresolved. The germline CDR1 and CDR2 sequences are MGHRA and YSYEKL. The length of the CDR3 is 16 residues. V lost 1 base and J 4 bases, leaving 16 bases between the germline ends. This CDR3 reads CASSQVEGGLGYGYTF. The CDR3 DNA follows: TGCGCCAGCAGCCAAGTTGAGGGAGGCCTCGGCTATGGCTACACCTTC.